Listed below are T cell receptor beta chains from one sample, sequenced in a study of OX40 agonist ivuxolimab in advanced cancers. Sequenced by immunoSEQ multiplex PCR; TCRdb stores in-frame clones only, minus some. The sample holds roughly 38,000 clones, 80% to 95% seen once. The sequenced sample was CD4+ or CD8+ T cells sorted from blood, obtained in a trial of the OX40 agonist ivuxolimab. The receptors derive from an adult with an advanced solid tumor such as melanoma, head and neck, liver or kidney cancer. The CDR3 runs from the conserved cysteine through the conserved F or W. Each record gives: D gene, clone size, V gene, J gene, CDR3 DNA, CDR3 protein. A D gene is named only where the DNA matches it firmly. Where a row states a size, it is once, few, many or the class of an expanded clone; other rows omit it.

d_call: NA
clone_size: once
v_call: TRBV2
j_call: TRBJ2-3
cdr3_nt: TGTGCCAGCACCCCAACAGATACGCAGTATTTT
cdr3_aa: CASTPTDTQYF

d_call: NA
clone_size: NA
v_call: TRBV11-2
j_call: TRBJ2-7
cdr3_nt: TGTGCCAGCAGCTTAGTGGGAGCCGAGCAGTACTTC
cdr3_aa: CASSLVGAEQYF

d_call: NA
clone_size: NA
v_call: TRBV6-5
j_call: TRBJ2-7
cdr3_nt: TGTGCCAGCAGTCAAGCGGGTTTAACCTACGAGCAGTACTTC
cdr3_aa: CASSQAGLTYEQYF

d_call: NA
clone_size: NA
v_call: TRBV20-1
j_call: TRBJ1-5
cdr3_nt: TGCAGTGCCCATAATCAGCCCCAGCATTTT
cdr3_aa: CSAHNQPQHF

d_call: TRBD2
clone_size: NA
v_call: TRBV27
j_call: TRBJ2-7
cdr3_nt: TGTGCCAGCAGCGTAGCGGGACCAAGCTACGAGCAGTACTTC
cdr3_aa: CASSVAGPSYEQYF

d_call: TRBD2
clone_size: NA
v_call: TRBV7-9
j_call: TRBJ2-2
cdr3_nt: TGTGCCAGCAGCTTAGCCCCTAGCGGGCACACCGGGGAGCTGTTTTTT
cdr3_aa: CASSLAPSGHTGELFF

d_call: NA
clone_size: NA
v_call: TRBV7-8
j_call: TRBJ1-1
cdr3_nt: TGTGCCAGCAGGCTAGATGGATACACTGAAGCTTTCTTT
cdr3_aa: CASRLDGYTEAFF

d_call: TRBD2
clone_size: NA
v_call: TRBV19
j_call: TRBJ2-3
cdr3_nt: TGTGCCAGTAGTATAGGAGCGGGAGGATCCACAGATACGCAGTATTTT
cdr3_aa: CASSIGAGGSTDTQYF

d_call: TRBD1
clone_size: NA
v_call: TRBV6-5
j_call: TRBJ1-4
cdr3_nt: TGTGCCAGCAGTGAATGGACAGGGAATGAAAAACTGTTTTTT
cdr3_aa: CASSEWTGNEKLFF

d_call: NA
clone_size: NA
v_call: TRBV9
j_call: TRBJ2-7
cdr3_nt: TGTGCCAGCAGCTTCGGGCAGGGCCTCTACGAGCAGTACTTC
cdr3_aa: CASSFGQGLYEQYF

d_call: NA
clone_size: NA
v_call: TRBV27
j_call: TRBJ2-2
cdr3_nt: TGTGCCAGCAGCCACCGGCCAGCGAACACCGGGGAGCTGTTTTTT
cdr3_aa: CASSHRPANTGELFF

d_call: TRBD1
clone_size: NA
v_call: TRBV19
j_call: TRBJ1-2
cdr3_nt: TGTGCCAGTAGTCCCAGGGACAGACAACTGATAGCTAACTATGGCTACACCTTC
cdr3_aa: CASSPRDRQLIANYGYTF

d_call: NA
clone_size: NA
v_call: TRBV28
j_call: TRBJ2-7
cdr3_nt: TGTGCCAGCAGTTTAGGTGGTAAATACGAGCAGTACTTC
cdr3_aa: CASSLGGKYEQYF

d_call: NA
clone_size: NA
v_call: TRBV14
j_call: TRBJ2-2
cdr3_nt: TGTGCCAGCTTCGGGCGCACCGGGGAGCTGTTTTTT
cdr3_aa: CASFGRTGELFF

d_call: NA
clone_size: NA
v_call: TRBV11-3
j_call: TRBJ2-2
cdr3_nt: TGTGCCAGCAGCTCAGACAGCGGGGAGCTGTTTTTT
cdr3_aa: CASSSDSGELFF

d_call: TRBD1
clone_size: NA
v_call: TRBV28
j_call: TRBJ2-7
cdr3_nt: TGTGCCAGCAGTCCCGGGACAGGGGACACCTACGAGCAGTACTTC
cdr3_aa: CASSPGTGDTYEQYF

d_call: NA
clone_size: NA
v_call: TRBV28
j_call: TRBJ2-5
cdr3_nt: TGTGCCAGCAGCCGCCAACGCTGGGGAGAGACCCAGTACTTC
cdr3_aa: CASSRQRWGETQYF

d_call: TRBD1
clone_size: NA
v_call: TRBV28
j_call: TRBJ1-2
cdr3_nt: TGTGCCACCCAGGGGGGGTCGGATGGCTACACCTTC
cdr3_aa: CATQGGSDGYTF

d_call: NA
clone_size: NA
v_call: TRBV10-3
j_call: TRBJ2-7
cdr3_nt: TGTGCCATCAGGGCGTCCGGGACGGTCTACGAGCAGTACTTC
cdr3_aa: CAIRASGTVYEQYF

d_call: TRBD1
clone_size: NA
v_call: TRBV6-1
j_call: TRBJ1-4
cdr3_nt: TGTGGCGGTGAGACAGGGGCTGAAAAACTGTTTTTT
cdr3_aa: CGGETGAEKLFF

d_call: NA
clone_size: NA
v_call: TRBV19
j_call: TRBJ2-1
cdr3_nt: TGTGCCAGTAGTATAGGGACCGGGACCCGAGCCTACAATGAGCAGTTCTTC
cdr3_aa: CASSIGTGTRAYNEQFF

d_call: TRBD1
clone_size: NA
v_call: TRBV28
j_call: TRBJ1-5
cdr3_nt: TGTGCCAGCAGTTTACCGGGACAGGGAATCAATCAGCCCCAGCATTTT
cdr3_aa: CASSLPGQGINQPQHF

d_call: TRBD2
clone_size: once
v_call: TRBV27
j_call: TRBJ2-1
cdr3_nt: TGTGCCAGCAGTTTAGCGGGAGGTCCCGGAAATGAGCAGTTCTTC
cdr3_aa: CASSLAGGPGNEQFF

d_call: NA
clone_size: medium-sized
v_call: TRBV9
j_call: TRBJ2-7
cdr3_nt: TGTGCCAGCAGCGTAGGGAGCTCCTACGAGCAGTACTTC
cdr3_aa: CASSVGSSYEQYF

d_call: NA
clone_size: few
v_call: TRBV4-3
j_call: TRBJ2-7
cdr3_nt: TGCGCCAGCAGCCCAGAGGTAGCGGCGCCCTACGAGCAGTACTTC
cdr3_aa: CASSPEVAAPYEQYF

d_call: NA
clone_size: NA
v_call: TRBV5-1
j_call: TRBJ2-7
cdr3_nt: TGCGCCAGCAGCTTGGTTGGCAGCTCCTACGAGCAGTACTTC
cdr3_aa: CASSLVGSSYEQYF

d_call: TRBD2
clone_size: NA
v_call: TRBV27
j_call: TRBJ2-5
cdr3_nt: TGTGCCAGCAGTTCAGGGATAGCGGGAACCCAAGAGACCCAGTACTTC
cdr3_aa: CASSSGIAGTQETQYF

d_call: NA
clone_size: NA
v_call: TRBV9
j_call: TRBJ1-2
cdr3_nt: TGTGCCAGCAGCCATGGGACGGACTATGGCTACACCTTC
cdr3_aa: CASSHGTDYGYTF

d_call: TRBD1
clone_size: once
v_call: TRBV10-1
j_call: TRBJ2-1
cdr3_nt: TGCGCCAGCAGTGGGCGGACAGGTATAAATGAGCAGTTCTTC
cdr3_aa: CASSGRTGINEQFF

d_call: TRBD1
clone_size: NA
v_call: TRBV7-7
j_call: TRBJ2-7
cdr3_nt: TGTGCTAGCAGCGTAGGGGACAGCTACGAGCAGTACTTC
cdr3_aa: CASSVGDSYEQYF

d_call: TRBD1
clone_size: NA
v_call: TRBV5-4
j_call: TRBJ1-1
cdr3_nt: TGTGCCGGGGGTAGACAGGGAACGAACACTGAAGCTTTCTTT
cdr3_aa: CAGGRQGTNTEAFF

d_call: NA
clone_size: NA
v_call: TRBV13
j_call: TRBJ2-7
cdr3_nt: TGTGCCAGCAGCTTAGGGATTTACTCGGCCGAGCAGTACTTC
cdr3_aa: CASSLGIYSAEQYF

d_call: NA
clone_size: once
v_call: TRBV28
j_call: TRBJ2-3
cdr3_nt: TGTGCCAGCAGTTTGGCAGGGGCACCGGATACGCAGTATTTT
cdr3_aa: CASSLAGAPDTQYF

d_call: TRBD2
clone_size: NA
v_call: TRBV6-1
j_call: TRBJ2-7
cdr3_nt: TGTGCCAGCAGTGAAGCTAAACTAGCGGGAGTGGGTGAGCAGTACTTC
cdr3_aa: CASSEAKLAGVGEQYF

d_call: NA
clone_size: NA
v_call: TRBV4-3
j_call: TRBJ1-2
cdr3_nt: TGCGCCAGCAGCCAAGATAGAGCGTACTATGGCTACACCTTC
cdr3_aa: CASSQDRAYYGYTF

d_call: NA
clone_size: NA
v_call: TRBV27
j_call: TRBJ1-1
cdr3_nt: TGTGCCAGCAGACTCTTAGAGTTGGACACTGAAGCTTTCTTT
cdr3_aa: CASRLLELDTEAFF

d_call: NA
clone_size: NA
v_call: TRBV9
j_call: TRBJ2-5
cdr3_nt: TGTGCCAGCAGCGAAGGACGGGAAAGGGTCCCCCAAGAGACCCAGTACTTC
cdr3_aa: CASSEGRERVPQETQYF

d_call: NA
clone_size: NA
v_call: TRBV4-1
j_call: TRBJ2-3
cdr3_nt: TGCGCCAGCAGCCCAAACCGGGACCTCCCACTGGATACGCAGTATTTT
cdr3_aa: CASSPNRDLPLDTQYF

d_call: NA
clone_size: once
v_call: TRBV5-4
j_call: TRBJ1-2
cdr3_nt: TGTGCCAGCAGCGAAAGTTTGGTAGGGCCCGCTGGCTACACCTTC
cdr3_aa: CASSESLVGPAGYTF

d_call: TRBD2
clone_size: NA
v_call: TRBV30
j_call: TRBJ2-3
cdr3_nt: TGTGCCTGGAGTGAACCCAGGACTAGCGGGGCCACAGATACGCAGTATTTT
cdr3_aa: CAWSEPRTSGATDTQYF

d_call: NA
clone_size: NA
v_call: TRBV27
j_call: TRBJ2-5
cdr3_nt: TGTGCCAGCAGTTCAATGACAGGTTCGACGGCCCAGTACTTC
cdr3_aa: CASSSMTGSTAQYF

d_call: TRBD1
clone_size: NA
v_call: TRBV11-3
j_call: TRBJ1-1
cdr3_nt: TGTGCCAGCAGCTTAGGACAGGGGGGCACTGAAGCTTTCTTT
cdr3_aa: CASSLGQGGTEAFF

d_call: NA
clone_size: NA
v_call: TRBV19
j_call: TRBJ2-1
cdr3_nt: TGTGCCAGTAGTGCGGCTGGGGGGAATGAGCAGTTCTTC
cdr3_aa: CASSAAGGNEQFF

d_call: NA
clone_size: NA
v_call: TRBV28
j_call: TRBJ2-3
cdr3_nt: TGTGCCAGCAGTGGGTATGCAGATACGCAGTATTTT
cdr3_aa: CASSGYADTQYF

d_call: NA
clone_size: NA
v_call: TRBV11-1
j_call: TRBJ2-5
cdr3_nt: TGTGCCAGCAGCCGCCGGTCACAGGGCCGGGAGACCCAGTACTTC
cdr3_aa: CASSRRSQGRETQYF

d_call: TRBD2
clone_size: NA
v_call: TRBV2
j_call: TRBJ2-7
cdr3_nt: TGTGCCAGCAGTGAAGTTGCGGGAGTGAGCGAGCAGTACTTC
cdr3_aa: CASSEVAGVSEQYF

d_call: NA
clone_size: NA
v_call: TRBV7-7
j_call: TRBJ2-5
cdr3_nt: TGTGCTAGCAGCTTAGTGGGCAGCGCCAAAGAGACCCAGTACTTC
cdr3_aa: CASSLVGSAKETQYF

d_call: NA
clone_size: NA
v_call: TRBV25-1
j_call: TRBJ2-7
cdr3_nt: TGTGCCAGCAGTGAGGGGGAGTGGGGGTACGAGCAGTACTTC
cdr3_aa: CASSEGEWGYEQYF

d_call: NA
clone_size: NA
v_call: TRBV18
j_call: TRBJ1-2
cdr3_nt: TGTGCCAGCTCACCGAACTCGGGGGAGGGCGTCGGCTACACCTTC
cdr3_aa: CASSPNSGEGVGYTF

d_call: TRBD1
clone_size: NA
v_call: TRBV7-9
j_call: TRBJ2-3
cdr3_nt: TGTGCCAGCAGCGGGACAGGGGGCCTAGATACGCAGTATTTT
cdr3_aa: CASSGTGGLDTQYF

d_call: TRBD2
clone_size: NA
v_call: TRBV9
j_call: TRBJ2-3
cdr3_nt: TGTGCCAGCAGCGTAGTGGGAGGGCCCGATACGCAGTATTTT
cdr3_aa: CASSVVGGPDTQYF

d_call: NA
clone_size: NA
v_call: TRBV4-1
j_call: TRBJ1-1
cdr3_nt: TGCGCCAGCAGCCAAGGGACTTTTGGGACTGAAGCTTTCTTT
cdr3_aa: CASSQGTFGTEAFF

d_call: NA
clone_size: NA
v_call: TRBV4-3
j_call: TRBJ2-7
cdr3_nt: TGCGCCAGCAGCCAAGTGTTGGGTTACTCCTACGAGCAGTACTTC
cdr3_aa: CASSQVLGYSYEQYF

d_call: NA
clone_size: NA
v_call: TRBV11-2
j_call: TRBJ2-7
cdr3_nt: TGTGCCAGCAGCTTAGGTGGCTGGTACGAGCAGTACTTC
cdr3_aa: CASSLGGWYEQYF

d_call: TRBD2
clone_size: NA
v_call: TRBV29-1
j_call: TRBJ2-7
cdr3_nt: TGCAGCGTTGGTAGCGGGGCCTACGAGCAGTACTTC
cdr3_aa: CSVGSGAYEQYF